This T cell receptor beta chain was identified in a study of breast tumors, draining lymph nodes, adjacent tissues. TCRdb called the multiplex PCR reads again in MiXCR, with one record for every CDR3 protein. The sample consists of tens of thousands of distinct CDR3 sequences, under 50% of them appearing once. Whole-study findings and limits: Compared with lymph nodes, tumors were less diverse; compared with nontumor tissue, more. Tumor T cell lymph node origin was a supported hypothesis, not proven.

Germline-derived CDR1 and CDR2 are MDHEN and SYDVKM. The CDR3 has 14 residues. Trimming cost V 1 base and J 4 bases, with 8 bases left between them. In this sample, this clonotype turned up many times. The antigen is not known. The source of this sequence is a female donor with breast cancer. Some clones in this sample may be carry-over from other donors' samples. This sequence joins TRBV28 and TRBJ1-5; D is uncertain. Specimen: breast tumor tissue. CDR3 region: CASSLLAQNQPQHF. DNA of the CDR3: TGTGCCAGCAGTTTATTGGCTCAAAATCAGCCCCAGCATTTT.